These 16 T cell receptor beta chains share one sample of origin, sequenced in a study of cytomegalovirus exposure and HLA in healthy donors. With 60 Vbeta and 13 Jbeta primers, the PCR was carried out. The method was immunoSEQ multiplex PCR; TCRdb's version includes in-frame clones alone and lacks a portion of them. This sample has over 150,000 clones, with roughly 74% found just once. Sample: PBMCs. These receptors were collected from a man younger than 30 in good health and CMV-seronegative.

A note on this clone: The junction and the germline gene differ at one end; a read error may be behind it. This chain joins TRBV5-6 and TRBJ2-4, with D perhaps matching TRBD1 (6 bases). Per the germline V gene, CDR1 is SGHDT and CDR2 is YYEEEE. The CDR3 contains 16 residues. The CDR3 bases are TGTGCCAGCAGCTTGTTTTTGGGACAAGCCAAAAACAGTCAGTACTTC. Translated, it gives CASSLFLGQAKNSQYF.

As to this clone: A read error may produce the germline difference seen at one junction end. J is TRBJ1-4 and V is TRBV6-1, with TRBD1 as a possible D gene (6 bases). This CDR3 region has 12 residues. Germline V gene lookup returns CDR1 MNHNS and CDR2 SASEGT. Here the CDR3 DNA reads TGTGCCAGCAGTGAAGTGGCAGGGGAAGGACTTTTT. This translates into CASSEVAGEGLF.

This chain connects TRBV21-1 to TRBJ1-2; TRBD1, the table's D call, lacks a check against the DNA. TRBV21-1 is tagged as a pseudogene. This CDR3 has 16 residues. The CDR3 DNA reads as TGTGCCAGCAGCAAATTTGAGACAGGGACTAACTATGGCTACACCTTC. It specifies CASSKFETGTNYGYTF.

The gene calls are TRBV6-5 and TRBJ1-3; D perhaps matches TRBD1 (6 bases). Germline CDR1 is MNHEY and CDR2 is SVGAGI. This CDR3 region has 14 residues. V was trimmed by 6 bases and J by 1 base, leaving 10 bases between them. The DNA for the CDR3 is TGTGCCAGCAGAGCAACAGGGTCTGGAAACACCATATATTTT. It specifies CASRATGSGNTIYF.

There are a few counts of this clone. The rearrangement links TRBV5-1 to TRBJ1-5, with 7 bases lining up with TRBD1. The V and J ends lost 4 bases and 3 bases, in that order; junction bases with no gene match: 7. In germline, CDR1 is SGHRS, CDR2 YFSETQ. CDR3 size: 15 residues. CDR3 amino acids: CASSPGTDPNQPQHF. The CDR3 DNA reads as TGCGCCAGCAGCCCCGGGACAGATCCCAATCAGCCCCAGCATTTT. Full variable domain (outside the CDR3, taken from reference TRBV5-1 and TRBJ1-5): KAGVTQTPRYLIKTRGQQVTLSCSPISGHRSVSWYQQTPGQGLQFLFEYFSETQRNKGNFPGRFSGRQFSNSRSEMNVSTLELGDSALYLCASSPGTDPNQPQHFGDGTRLSIL.

This CDR3 is CASSLSTSGGDGELFF. The CDR3 region has the DNA TGCGCCAGCAGCTTGTCTACTAGCGGGGGAGACGGGGAGCTGTTTTTT. J is TRBJ2-2 and V is TRBV5-1, with TRBD2 matching over 11 bases. The CDR3 spans 16 residues. Germline lookup yields CDR1 SGHRS and CDR2 YFSETQ. V was pared by 1 base and J by 7 bases, with 6 bases of the junction left unmatched.

CDR3 bases: TGTGCCAGCAGTGAACAATTGAACACTGAAGCTTTCTTT. The encoded protein is CASSEQLNTEAFF. This chain connects TRBV6-1 to TRBJ1-1; no clear D gene. The germline CDR1 and CDR2 sequences are MNHNS and SASEGT. This CDR3 has 13 residues. The V and J ends lost 2 bases and 0 bases respectively, with 4 bases between them.

V and J are TRBV6-5 and TRBJ2-7; 9 bases fit TRBD1. This CDR3 is 14 amino acids long. Looked up from germline, CDR1 is MNHEY and CDR2 is SVGAGI. Trimming cost V 6 bases and J 6 bases; bases outside gene matches: 9. In nucleotides, the CDR3 is TGTGCCAGCAGCCCACAGGGGGCCGCCACCGAGCAGTACGTC. Translation gives CASSPQGAATEQYV.

The chain has TRBV4-1 and TRBJ1-1; 8 nucleotides align to TRBD1. Germline CDR1 MGHRA, CDR2 YSYEKL. The CDR3 is 14 amino acids. The V segment lost 9 bases and the J segment 5 bases; nucleotides outside the gene matches: 11. As DNA, the CDR3 is TGCGCCAGTACCAGGGGGCTAGGGGAGACTGAAGCTTTCTTT. Amino acids: CASTRGLGETEAFF.

The chain employs TRBV10-2 and TRBJ2-3, with TRBD2 as a possible D gene (6 bases). The CDR3 loop spans 15 amino acids. Germline values: CDR1 WSHSY, CDR2 SAAADI. V shed 3 bases and J shed 2 bases, with 12 bases lying between them. CDR3 in DNA: TGCGCCAGCAGTGATGGCGGGGACGTCACAGATACGCAGTATTTT. Amino acids: CASSDGGDVTDTQYF.

The chain couples TRBV4-3 to TRBJ2-2; 8 bases fit TRBD1. Germline V gene sequence: CDR1 LGHNA, CDR2 YSLEER. The V segment lost 2 bases and the J segment 2 bases; nucleotides outside the gene matches: 10. The CDR3 runs 18 residues. CDR3 sequence (DNA): TGCGCCAGCAGCCAATACGGCCCACAGGGGGGTAACACCGGGGAGCTGTTTTTT. It codes for CASSQYGPQGGNTGELFF.

The chain carries TRBV5-1 and TRBJ1-2; D is uncertain. Germline-derived CDR1 and CDR2 are SGHRS and YFSETQ. The CDR3 has 14 residues. V was cut by 0 bases and J by 1 base, with 7 bases left in between. CDR3 sequence reads: CASSLGEGNYGYTF. The CDR3, as DNA: TGCGCCAGCAGCTTGGGAGAGGGTAACTATGGCTACACCTTC.

This clone appeared once. The chain is built from TRBV4-1 and TRBJ2-3, with 7 bases fitting TRBD2. After removal of 0 bases from V and 6 bases from J, the junction contained 12 bases not matched to a gene. The CDR3 is 17 residues long. CDR1 is MGHRA and CDR2 is YSYEKL in the germline V gene. The CDR3 is CASSQDWGGPGPDTQYF. The CDR3 nucleotides are TGCGCCAGCAGCCAAGATTGGGGGGGACCGGGCCCGGATACGCAGTATTTT.

The rearrangement links TRBV10-3 to TRBJ1-4; D not resolved. This CDR3 is built from 14 residues. Germline CDR1 is ENHRY and CDR2 is SYGVKD. Trimming removed 2 bases at V and 10 bases at J, with 14 bases between. CDR3 DNA sequence: TGTGCCATCAGTGAGAACATTAAAGAGGGAAAACTGTTTTTT. Residues: CAISENIKEGKLFF.

The chain uses TRBV6-5 and TRBJ1-1; D gene ambiguous. Trimming cost V 5 bases and J 0 bases, with 10 bases left between them. The CDR3 covers 14 residues. The germline CDR1 and CDR2 sequences are MNHEY and SVGAGI. The CDR3 reads CASSEGVMNTEAFF. CDR3 DNA: TGTGCCAGCAGTGAAGGAGTTATGAACACTGAAGCTTTCTTT.

The J gene is TRBJ2-5, the V gene TRBV7-8; no clear D. The CDR3 extends over 13 amino acids. Trimming removed 1 base at V and 10 bases at J, with 13 bases between. Germline V gives CDR1 SGHVS, CDR2 FQNEAQ. CDR3 in amino acids: CASSLVRPSGQYF. CDR3 coding DNA: TGTGCCAGCAGCTTAGTAAGACCCTCGGGCCAGTACTTC.